What follows is one T cell receptor (beta chain) and its context. This sample stems from a study of blood T cell repertoires in COVID-19. As for the study in general: COVID-19 samples collected from the United States, Italy and Spain covered acute and convalescent phases. T cells, B-cell-depleted T cells, or PBMCs provided the cDNA or gDNA that served as material.

This CDR3 spans 15 amino acids. V dropped 6 bases and J dropped 1 base, with 16 bases sitting between them. Germline V gene lookup returns CDR1 SGHRS and CDR2 YFSETQ. In the study's own analysis: Scientists estimated how many nucleated cells there were by amplifying reference gene primers. Only in-frame clones appear in the TCRdb table, and some are missing; sequencing was by immunoSEQ multiplex PCR. V and J calls and clone size are copied from that table; D and trimming were computed from the DNA. The table lists about 500,000 clones, about 89% of them singletons, with roughly 8% in the top ten. Seattle cases were enrolled at active infection and followed longitudinally.

This rearrangement joins TRBV5-1 to TRBJ1-1; D possibly corresponds to TRBD1 (5 bases). This TCR was recovered from a woman between 45 and 65 years old with COVID-19, enrolled during active disease. The sequenced sample was peripheral blood. The CDR3 sequence: CASTYRGDQNTEAFF. In nucleotides, the CDR3 is TGCGCCAGCACCTACCGGGGGGACCAGAACACTGAAGCTTTCTTT.